This paragraph reports one T cell receptor beta chain. In the original analysis: Reference gene primer amplification yielded estimated nucleated cell counts. Repertoires were generated with immunoSEQ multiplex PCR, while TCRdb's copy carries only in-frame clones and drops some. V and J calls plus clone size are reproduced from that table; the DNA served to infer D and trimming. Of some 170,000 clones detected, 85% appear once; the ten largest clones hold approximately 8.9%. Germline V gene sequence: CDR1 SEHNR, CDR2 FQNEAQ (reference sequence). The CDR3 has 11 amino acids. Trimming cost V 0 bases and J 8 bases, with 4 bases left between them. This record comes from a study of blood T cell repertoires in COVID-19. At the level of the study: Italy, Spain and the United States were the sources of the convalescent and acute COVID-19 samples. In each case, the material was cDNA or gDNA derived from T cells, B-cell-depleted T cells, or PBMCs.

The V gene is TRBV7-9, the J gene TRBJ1-1; D remains ambiguous. The TCR was taken from a woman aged 60-75 years with acute or convalescent COVID-19. The specimen sequenced was peripheral blood. The CDR3 loop reads CASSLAREAFF. CDR3 sequence (DNA): TGTGCCAGCAGCTTAGCGAGGGAAGCTTTCTTT. The full variable domain, rest sourced from reference TRBV7-9 and TRBJ1-1, is DTGVSQNPRHKITKRGQNVTFRCDPISEHNRLYWYRQTLGQGPEFLTYFQNEAQLEKSRLLSDRFSAERPKGSFSTLEIQRTEQGDSAMYLCASSLAREAFFGQGTRLTVV.